This T cell receptor (beta chain) is from a study of T cells in Graves' hyperthyroidism and ophthalmopathy. Overall study results and limits: The model identified upcoming ophthalmopathy a median about 7.1 months ahead of onset. Classification by a 13 V-J model distinguished ophthalmopathy from stable hyperthyroidism. Blood also carried most thyroid clonotypes expanded above 0.001.

This clonotype was counted between two and nine times. The antigen is unknown. Researchers amplified the TCR beta CDR3 regions from RNA transcripts. The TCR CDR3 first-round RT-PCR relied on the HTBI primer set. From the multiplex PCR reads, TCRdb called clonotypes with MiXCR, one entry per CDR3 protein. The table shows around 690,000 distinct CDR3 sequences, with less than 25% occurring only once. The study based diagnoses on clinical symptoms, serum thyroxine and TRAb, thyroid ultrasound and orbital computed tomography. In germline, CDR1 is SNHLY, CDR2 FYNNEI. The CDR3 spans 13 residues. V shed 8 bases and J shed 8 bases, with 16 bases lying between them.

This sequence was found in a man between 25 and 39 years old with Graves' ophthalmopathy. Sample: blood. This chain joins TRBV2 and TRBJ2-1; D remains unclear. The CDR3 protein is CASSPESEDEQFF. The CDR3 DNA follows: TGTGCCAGCTCCCCTGAGAGCGAAGATGAGCAGTTCTTC.